The source of this T cell receptor beta chain is a study of identical twins. General study findings and limits: Memory repertoires lacked the insertion deficit that abundant cord blood beta clonotypes showed.

Template switching supplied a universal primer site; unique molecular identifiers were carried on the cDNA. TCRdb recomputed calls from the 5' RACE reads with MiXCR, one row per CDR3 protein. The top ten hold 3.5% to 5% of the sample, which has about 240,000 distinct CDR3 sequences, about an eighth seen once. Healthy Caucasian donors formed the entire cohort. Trimming stripped 5 bases from V and 6 bases from J, with 19 bases between. The CDR3 runs to 15 residues. This clonotype was picked up many times. Antigen unknown. The sample was also reused in another study, on yellow fever vaccine responses in identical twins. From that second work: As reported, the vaccine T cell response of twins seemed partly convergent and partly personalized.

The sequenced sample consisted of memory (CD45RO+) T cells sorted from blood. V is TRBV12-3 or TRBV12-4 and J is TRBJ1-1, with D perhaps matching TRBD1 (6 bases). This TCR was recovered from a woman under 30 in good health. The CDR3, as DNA: TGTGCCAGCAGTGGATCCTCAGGGGAATTGTCTGAAGCTTTCTTT. The encoded protein is CASSGSSGELSEAFF.